One and the same sample provided the 17 T cell receptor beta chains below, sequenced in a study of CD8+ T cells in alopecia areata. Extracted RNA was reverse transcribed into cDNA, the sequencing template. The assay was immunoSEQ multiplex PCR, and TCRdb's table has in-frame clones only and misses some. The sample includes under 250,000 clones, 56% of them seen just once. The sequencing input was CD8+ T cells sorted from blood. These receptor sequences come from a human donor in good health.

V gene TRBV7-2 combines with J gene TRBJ2-5; D possibly uses TRBD1 or TRBD2 (5 bases each). The CDR3 consists of 16 residues. The V gene's germline CDR1 is SGHTA and CDR2 FQGNSA. Trimming removed 4 bases from V and 2 bases from J, with 17 bases in between. The chain's CDR3 is CASSSLGAASQETQYF. CDR3 DNA: TGTGCCAGCAGCTCCCTCGGGGCTGCGTCACAAGAGACCCAGTACTTC.

This clone was observed a handful of times. This chain connects TRBV25-1 to TRBJ2-2; D not resolved. The CDR3 length is 15 residues. Trimming shortened V by 5 bases and J by 6 bases, and 16 bases separated the two germline ends. Germline V lookup: CDR1 MGHDK, CDR2 SYGVNS. DNA of the CDR3: TGTGCCAGCAGTTCCGGCCCCCCGTTCGCCGGGGAGCTGTTTTTT. This sequence encodes CASSSGPPFAGELFF.

This chain connects TRBV19 to TRBJ1-2; possibly TRBD1 for D (6 bases). The CDR3 is 13 residues long. With 7 bases removed from V and 5 bases from J, the gap between germline ends came to 14 bases. The germline gives CDR1 LNHDA, CDR2 SQIVND (reference sequence). The CDR3 loop is CASTLGGRYGYTF. The CDR3 coding sequence is TGTGCCAGTACCTTAGGGGGGAGATATGGCTACACCTTC.

In this sample, this clone turned up a few times. This chain uses TRBV7-9 with TRBJ2-3, with D perhaps assigned TRBD1 or TRBD2 (5 bases each). CDR1 SEHNR and CDR2 FQNEAQ come from the germline V gene (reference sequence). The CDR3 sequence is 16 residues long. V was clipped by 5 bases and J by 3 bases, with 18 bases between them. In DNA, the CDR3 is TGTGCCAGCAGCCCACCGGGACCCCTCCTGACAGATACGCAGTATTTT. As protein: CASSPPGPLLTDTQYF.

The chain recombines TRBV2 with TRBJ1-2; possible D gene TRBD1, 6 bases. CDR3 length equals 12 residues. V dropped 6 bases and J dropped 8 bases, with 13 bases sitting between them. From germline, CDR1 is SNHLY and CDR2 FYNNEI. This CDR3 reads CASSPTGLGYTF. In DNA, the CDR3 is TGTGCCAGCAGCCCCACAGGGTTAGGCTACACCTTC.

This clone was detected only a few times. The chain couples TRBV2 to TRBJ2-3, with D uncertain. This CDR3 is 11 amino acids long. With 8 bases removed from V and 4 bases from J, the gap between germline ends came to 7 bases. The germline V gene encodes CDR1 SNHLY and CDR2 FYNNEI. CDR3 bases: TGTGCCAGCTGCGGTCCAGATACGCAGTATTTT. Residues: CASCGPDTQYF.

The rearrangement links TRBV15 to TRBJ2-5; TRBD2 matches at 7 bases. The germline V gene encodes CDR1 LNHNV and CDR2 YYDKDF (reference sequence). The CDR3 runs to 17 residues. The V segment lost 0 bases and the J segment 5 bases; nucleotides outside the gene matches: 12. This chain's CDR3 is CATSRDRPGGIGETQYF. The CDR3 nucleotides read TGTGCCACCAGCAGAGATCGCCCGGGGGGAATAGGGGAGACCCAGTACTTC.

This clone was detected ten times or more. The chain joins TRBV7-8 to TRBJ2-7; D is unresolved. Germline V CDR1 and CDR2: SGHVS, FQNEAQ. V lost 5 bases, J lost 3 bases, and 8 bases lay in between. CDR3 size: 12 residues. The CDR3 DNA follows: TGTGCCAGCAGCCTAATTGGCTACGAGCAGTACTTC. This translates into CASSLIGYEQYF.

Of note for this clone: The sample carries other DNA sequences with the same CDR3. Here the CDR3 reads CASSLGGGTEAFF. The CDR3 nucleotides read TGTGCCAGCAGCTTAGGTGGGGGCACTGAAGCTTTCTTT. The rearrangement joins TRBV7-9 to TRBJ1-1, with D tentatively TRBD1 (5 bases). Trimming left V 1 base short and J 4 bases short, with 7 bases between. CDR1 is SEHNR, CDR2 FQNEAQ, per germline (reference sequence). The length of the CDR3 is 13 residues. Filled out from reference TRBV7-9 and TRBJ1-1, the complete variable domain reads DTGVSQNPRHKITKRGQNVTFRCDPISEHNRLYWYRQTLGQGPEFLTYFQNEAQLEKSRLLSDRFSAERPKGSFSTLEIQRTEQGDSAMYLCASSLGGGTEAFFGQGTRLTVV.

This clone was seen a handful of times. V gene TRBV27 combines with J gene TRBJ1-1; D is ambiguous. This CDR3 has 13 residues. CDR1 is MNHEY, CDR2 SMNVEV, per germline (reference sequence). V was pared by 2 bases and J by 5 bases, with 9 bases between. The CDR3 nucleotides are TGTGCCAGCAGTTTAAAGGGTTGGACTGAAGCTTTCTTT. Amino acid sequence: CASSLKGWTEAFF.

This clone occurred once. The chain couples TRBV2 to TRBJ1-2, with D possibly matching TRBD1 (5 bases). The CDR3 has 14 amino acids. Germline assignment: CDR1 SNHLY and CDR2 FYNNEI. The V gene lost 3 bases and the J gene lost 4 bases, with 12 bases spanning the gap. CDR3: CASSDVGGGYGYTF. CDR3 nucleotides: TGTGCCAGCAGTGACGTCGGGGGAGGCTATGGCTACACCTTC. Drawing the rest from reference TRBV2 and TRBJ1-2, the complete variable domain is EPEVTQTPSHQVTQMGQEVILRCVPISNHLYFYWYRQILGQKVEFLVSFYNNEISEKSEIFDDQFSVERPDGSNFTLKIRSTKLEDSAMYFCASSDVGGGYGYTFGSGTRLTVV.

This clone has a single count. The rearrangement joins TRBV4-1 to TRBJ2-1; D remains unclear. V lost 1 base and J lost 6, with 7 bases in between. Germline V lookup: CDR1 MGHRA, CDR2 YSYEKL. The CDR3 consists of 13 residues. The CDR3 spells CASSQVPSNEQFF. CDR3 coding DNA: TGCGCCAGCAGCCAAGTCCCTAGCAATGAGCAGTTCTTC.

The chain couples TRBV7-8 to TRBJ2-7; possibly TRBD1 for D (6 bases). The germline CDR1 and CDR2 sequences are SGHVS and FQNEAQ. CDR3 length equals 15 residues. V gave up 3 bases and J gave up 2 bases, with 14 bases separating them. The CDR3 sequence: CASSFEGDGAYEQYF. CDR3 nucleotides: TGTGCCAGCAGCTTTGAGGGGGACGGGGCCTACGAGCAGTACTTC. Supplemented by reference TRBV7-8 and TRBJ2-7, the full variable domain reads GAGVSQSPRYKVAKRGQDVALRCDPISGHVSLFWYQQALGQGPEFLTYFQNEAQLDKSGLPSDRFFAERPEGSVSTLKIQRTQQEDSAVYLCASSFEGDGAYEQYFGPGTRLTVT.

This clone showed up just once. The rearrangement links TRBV29-1 to TRBJ2-7, with a tentative D call TRBD2 (5 bases). In germline, CDR1 is SQVTM, CDR2 ANQGSEA. V gave up 4 bases and J gave up 4 bases, with 14 bases separating them. The CDR3 has 13 amino acids. This CDR3 reads CSVAPGDPYEQYF. Written as DNA, the CDR3 is TGCAGCGTTGCTCCCGGGGATCCATACGAGCAGTACTTC.

The chain combines TRBV6-5 with TRBJ2-7, with 11 bases that match TRBD1. The CDR3 loop spans 14 amino acids. Per the germline V gene, CDR1 is MNHEY and CDR2 is SVGAGI. The trim removed 4 bases at V and 4 bases at J, leaving 3 bases unmatched. The CDR3 spells CASSSGTGGYEQYF. The DNA for the CDR3 is TGTGCCAGCAGTTCCGGGACAGGGGGATACGAGCAGTACTTC.

The chain joins TRBV29-1 to TRBJ1-5, with D perhaps matching TRBD1 (5 bases). CDR3 length equals 14 residues. CDR1 is SQVTM, CDR2 ANQGSEA, per germline. The V gene lost 1 base and the J gene lost 1 base, with 8 bases spanning the gap. CDR3 loop: CSVEVAGSNQPQHF. The CDR3 DNA is TGCAGCGTTGAAGTTGCAGGGAGCAATCAGCCCCAGCATTTT.

The table lists this clone with a few counts. The chain uses TRBV9 and TRBJ1-2, with 9 bases aligning to TRBD1. V was pared by 1 base and J by 12 bases, with 7 bases of the junction left unmatched. This CDR3 spans 13 amino acids. In germline, CDR1 is SGDLS, CDR2 YYNGEE. CDR3 in amino acids: CASSVLSQGADTF. Here the CDR3 DNA reads TGTGCCAGCAGCGTACTATCACAGGGGGCGGACACCTTC.